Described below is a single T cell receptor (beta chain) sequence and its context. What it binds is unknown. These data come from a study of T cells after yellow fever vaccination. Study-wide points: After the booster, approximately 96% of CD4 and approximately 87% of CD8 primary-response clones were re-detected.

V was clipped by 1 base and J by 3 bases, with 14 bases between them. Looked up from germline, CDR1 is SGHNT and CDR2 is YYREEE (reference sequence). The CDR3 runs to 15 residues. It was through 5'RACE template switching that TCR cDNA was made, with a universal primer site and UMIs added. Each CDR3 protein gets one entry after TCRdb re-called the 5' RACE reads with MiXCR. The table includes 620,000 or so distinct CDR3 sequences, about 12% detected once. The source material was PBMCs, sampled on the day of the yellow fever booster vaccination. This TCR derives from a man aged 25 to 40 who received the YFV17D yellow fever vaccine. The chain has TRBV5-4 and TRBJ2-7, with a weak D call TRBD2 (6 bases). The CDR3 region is CASSLTGESLYEQYF. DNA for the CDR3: TGTGCCAGCAGCTTGACGGGAGAAAGTCTCTACGAGCAGTACTTC.